This section outlines one T cell receptor beta chain sequence together with its context. What antigen it recognizes has not been identified. No much larger clone exists at a distance of one base, and base qualities are not known. This record comes from a study of blood T cell repertoires in COVID-19 (dated by TCRdb to 2018 to 2020). With regard to the full study: The collaborator samples originated in the United States, Italy and Spain and spanned the acute and convalescent phases of COVID-19. The material from the prospective study consisted of cDNA or gDNA derived from T cells, B-cell-depleted T cells, or PBMCs. Subjects who had been exposed to COVID-19, were actively infected with it, or had recovered from it provided the deeply sampled blood TCRbeta repertoires that made up the dataset. The repertoires were released in a freely available public database meant as a resource for research on the immune response to SARS-CoV-2. The samples were drawn from the first 160 participants of the ongoing ImmuneRACE study and from 1,254 subjects provided by 6 global collaborators. Sample metadata almost always included a de-identified subject ID, COVID-19 status, age in years and sex. Where available, HLA class I and class II types were taken from metadata supplied by the sample provider and were not determined by assay-based typing.

Findings and caveats that apply to the study as a whole: How much clinical and demographic metadata was included differed by source and by participant, and the metadata was provided uncurated.

The immunoSEQ Assay, a bias-controlled multiplex PCR, was used to amplify TCRbeta CDR3 regions from genomic DNA. Turning to the authors' computational methods: The number of nucleated cells in each sample was estimated from the amplification of reference gene primers within the assay. Sequence reads were collapsed and filtered to measure the absolute abundance of every unique TCRbeta CDR3 rearrangement. For each sample, productive Simpson clonality was calculated by taking the square root of Simpson's diversity index across productive rearrangements. Held by TCRdb, this immuneACCESS table contains in-frame sequences only and omits some clones. Under half of the omission traces to an unresolved V gene where checked; the cause of the rest is unknown. Clonal size and the V and J genes are those of that table, whereas D and trimming came from the DNA. For this sample the table gives about 59,000 clones, of which 70% to 85% were detected only once. The ten largest clonotypes hold under 4% of the sample.

The CDR3 covers 16 residues, taking in both the cysteine and the phenylalanine. The read is trimmed to its CDR3 DNA, 48 bases read in frame from base 1. V is cut by 1 base and J by 0 bases, and the space between the germline ends is 12 bases. The germline V gene gives CDR1 as SGHAT and CDR2 as FQNNGV. Whole blood was collected in K2EDTA tubes by collaborating institutions according to the institutions' own protocols. For TCRbeta analysis, collaborators shipped samples as frozen whole blood, isolated PBMCs, or DNA extracted from either of those sample types. Sequencing was done on a sample of peripheral blood. The V and J segments used are TRBV11-2 and TRBJ1-1, with no D gene named confidently. The source is a man aged 55-75 years with acute or convalescent COVID-19. Read as DNA, the sequence is TGTGCCAGCAGCTTAGGAAGCCGGGGTTTGAACACTGAAGCTTTCTTT. Translation gives CASSLGSRGLNTEAFF.